This is a list of T cell receptor beta chains from one sample in a study of regulatory T cells in long-lasting Graves disease. TCRdb analysed the multiplex PCR reads with MiXCR anew, one entry per CDR3 protein. This table has under 500,000 distinct CDR3 sequences, 16% appearing once. The sample was also linked to a second study, of T cells in Graves' hyperthyroidism and ophthalmopathy.

Sequencing was performed on peripheral blood mononuclear cells (PBMCs), taken at new diagnosis, from a patient treated with antithyroid drugs. The receptor set was obtained from a woman between 25 and 40 years old with Graves disease. The CDR3 runs from the conserved cysteine through the conserved F or W. A D gene is named only where the DNA matches it firmly. Some rows have no size entry. The others give once, few or many, or a class for an expanded clone.

abundance	d_gene	j_gene	v_gene	CDR3nt	CDR3aa
many	NA	TRBJ2-3	TRBV7-2	TGTGCCAGCAGCTTTTCCCCAAGGAAAGGAGATACGCAGTATTTT	CASSFSPRKGDTQYF
many	NA	TRBJ2-7	TRBV20-1	TGCAGTGCTATCGGGGAAAGGGTGGGATACGAGCAGTACTTC	CSAIGERVGYEQYF
NA	TRBD2	TRBJ2-3	TRBV7-9	TGTGCCAGCCCAGGCGCTAGCGGGAGCACAGATACGCAGTATTTT	CASPGASGSTDTQYF
many	TRBD2	TRBJ2-1	TRBV28	TGTGCCAGCAGCCGCATGGGGACTAGCGCTGGTGATGAGCAGTTCTTC	CASSRMGTSAGDEQFF
many	NA	TRBJ2-2	TRBV20-1	TGCAGTGCCCCTTGGGGGGAGGCAAACACCGGGGAGCTGTTTTTT	CSAPWGEANTGELFF
NA	NA	TRBJ1-3	TRBV24-1	TGTGCCACCACGGGGGATTCTGGAAACACCATATATTTT	CATTGDSGNTIYF
many	NA	TRBJ2-2	TRBV20-1	TGCAGTGCTAGAGATCGGGCCCCTGCCGGGGAGCTGTTTTTT	CSARDRAPAGELFF
NA	TRBD2	TRBJ2-3	TRBV2	TGTGCCAGCAGGAAAAACTCGCTAGCGGGAGCGATCGCAGATACGCAGTATTTT	CASRKNSLAGAIADTQYF
many	NA	TRBJ2-1	TRBV2	TGTGCCAGCAGTGGGGCTACGGGGAGCTCCTACAATGAGCAGTTCTTC	CASSGATGSSYNEQFF
few	NA	TRBJ2-1	TRBV29-1	TGCAGCGTTGAGGGGATAGTCTCAAATGAGCAGTTCTTC	CSVEGIVSNEQFF
few	NA	TRBJ1-1	TRBV10-3	TGTGCCATCAGTTTGGAGACGGGGAACACTGAAGCTTTCTTT	CAISLETGNTEAFF
many	NA	TRBJ1-1	TRBV20-1	TGCAGTGCTAGATCGGGGGCACCGAACACTGAAGCTTTCTTT	CSARSGAPNTEAFF
NA	NA	TRBJ1-3	TRBV6-2/TRBV6-3	TGTGCCAGCAGTGAGCTACAGGGCTCCTCTGGAAACACCATATATTTT	CASSELQGSSGNTIYF
many	TRBD1	TRBJ1-2	TRBV2	TGTGCCAGCAGTGACAGGGGGGACTATGGCTACACCTTC	CASSDRGDYGYTF
few	TRBD2	TRBJ2-7	TRBV13	TGTGCCAGCAGCTTTCCGGGGGAGGGCTACGAGCAGTACTTC	CASSFPGEGYEQYF
many	TRBD2	TRBJ2-7	TRBV28	TGTGCCAGCAGTTTATGGGGGACTAGCGGGATTCTCTACGAGCAGTACTTC	CASSLWGTSGILYEQYF
NA	TRBD2	TRBJ2-1	TRBV7-2	TGTGCCAGCAGCTTGGGGACTAGCGCCACGAATGGGCAGTTCTTC	CASSLGTSATNGQFF
many	TRBD2	TRBJ2-7	TRBV5-1	TGCGCCAGCAGCAATTTAGCGGGAGCCCCTTACGAGCAGTACTTC	CASSNLAGAPYEQYF
many	NA	TRBJ1-6	TRBV11-2	TGTGCCAGCAGCTCCTACAGAAATTCACCCCTCCACTTT	CASSSYRNSPLHF
NA	TRBD2	TRBJ2-2	TRBV7-3	TGTGCCAGCAGCTTCATGGCGGGAGGGCCATCCGGGGAGCTGTTTTTT	CASSFMAGGPSGELFF
many	TRBD2	TRBJ2-2	TRBV15	TGTGCCACCGGGACTAGCGGGGCGAACACCGGGGAGCTGTTTTTT	CATGTSGANTGELFF
many	TRBD1	TRBJ2-7	TRBV12-3/TRBV12-4	TGTGCCAGCAGGAGGGACAGCTACGAGCAGTACTTC	CASRRDSYEQYF
NA	TRBD2	TRBJ2-1	TRBV7-2	TGTGCCAGCAGCTCCGGACTAGCGGGAGGGCCATGGAATGAGCAGTTCTTC	CASSSGLAGGPWNEQFF